This is a list of T cell receptor beta chains from one sample in a study of T cells in Graves' hyperthyroidism and ophthalmopathy. MiXCR, run by TCRdb on the multiplex PCR reads, gives a single entry per CDR3 protein. The top ten clones hold 10% of a sample with approximately 740,000 distinct CDR3 sequences, 14% of them seen once. Sequenced material: blood. All receptors come from a young woman with Graves' hyperthyroidism. CDR3s include the opening cysteine and the closing phenylalanine or tryptophan. The D gene is left open where the match is weak. Expanded clones are given a class, and other clones once, few, many or no size at all.

CDR3 DNA: TGCAGTGCTAGAGAATCGGAGGAGCAGTACTTC; CDR3 protein: CSARESEEQYF; V gene: TRBV20-1; clone size: many; J gene: TRBJ2-7; D gene: NA
CDR3 DNA: TGTGCCAGCAGTTACTTGGGGACAGCTCGGAGGGCTTTCTTT; CDR3 protein: CASSYLGTARRAFF; V gene: TRBV6-2/TRBV6-3; clone size: NA; J gene: TRBJ1-1; D gene: TRBD1
CDR3 DNA: TGCGCCAGCAGCCAGACTAGCGGGGGGGGTGACGAGCAGTACTTC; CDR3 protein: CASSQTSGGGDEQYF; V gene: TRBV4-1; clone size: few; J gene: TRBJ2-7; D gene: TRBD2
CDR3 DNA: TGTGCCAGCAGTGAGAGGGTCCGCGACGAGCAGTACTTC; CDR3 protein: CASSERVRDEQYF; V gene: TRBV2; clone size: many; J gene: TRBJ2-7; D gene: NA
CDR3 DNA: TGCGCCAGCAGTGAGTCGTTAGCCGCGCAGTTCTTC; CDR3 protein: CASSESLAAQFF; V gene: TRBV10-1; clone size: few; J gene: TRBJ2-1; D gene: NA
CDR3 DNA: TGTGCCAGCAGTTACTTGGCTAGCGGGAGTAATGAGCAGTTCTTC; CDR3 protein: CASSYLASGSNEQFF; V gene: TRBV6-9; clone size: NA; J gene: TRBJ2-1; D gene: TRBD2
CDR3 DNA: TGTGCCAGCAGCTTCCCGGACAGGGGGACTAGTAATGAGCAGTTCTTC; CDR3 protein: CASSFPDRGTSNEQFF; V gene: TRBV11-2; clone size: many; J gene: TRBJ2-1; D gene: TRBD1
CDR3 DNA: TGTGCCAGTAGTGCACCTGGGGGGACGGCGTACGAGCAGTACTTC; CDR3 protein: CASSAPGGTAYEQYF; V gene: TRBV19; clone size: few; J gene: TRBJ2-7; D gene: NA
CDR3 DNA: TGTGCCAGCAGTTTAGAGTTAATCAGGCCCCAGCATTTT; CDR3 protein: CASSLELIRPQHF; V gene: TRBV12-3/TRBV12-4; clone size: few; J gene: TRBJ1-5; D gene: NA
CDR3 DNA: TGTGCCAGCAGCTCCAAGACTAGCTCCTACAATGAGCAGTTCTTC; CDR3 protein: CASSSKTSSYNEQFF; V gene: TRBV7-9; clone size: NA; J gene: TRBJ2-1; D gene: NA
CDR3 DNA: TGTGCCAGCAGCCCCTACCCCAAGACGGCGTGGGCGTACGAGCAGTACTTC; CDR3 protein: CASSPYPKTAWAYEQYF; V gene: TRBV11-3; clone size: NA; J gene: TRBJ2-7; D gene: NA
CDR3 DNA: TGTGCCAGCAGTCAATGGACAGGGGGAGGTGAAAAACTGTTTTTT; CDR3 protein: CASSQWTGGGEKLFF; V gene: TRBV27; clone size: many; J gene: TRBJ1-4; D gene: TRBD1
CDR3 DNA: TGCAGTGCTTCTCCCTCCAACCGGGGGGGTCTATACAATGAGCAGTTCTTC; CDR3 protein: CSASPSNRGGLYNEQFF; V gene: TRBV20-1; clone size: many; J gene: TRBJ2-1; D gene: TRBD2
CDR3 DNA: TGTGCCAGCAGTCAGGACAGGGGGAGGGCCAACGTCCTGACTTTC; CDR3 protein: CASSQDRGRANVLTF; V gene: TRBV12-3/TRBV12-4; clone size: few; J gene: TRBJ2-6; D gene: TRBD1
CDR3 DNA: TGTGCCAGCACCCTCCAGGGAACCACAGATACGCAGTATTTT; CDR3 protein: CASTLQGTTDTQYF; V gene: TRBV12-3/TRBV12-4; clone size: few; J gene: TRBJ2-3; D gene: NA
CDR3 DNA: TGTGCCAGCAGTTACGGGACAGAAAACACCGGGGAGCTGTTTTTT; CDR3 protein: CASSYGTENTGELFF; V gene: TRBV6-2/TRBV6-3; clone size: many; J gene: TRBJ2-2; D gene: TRBD1
CDR3 DNA: TGTGCCAGTAGTTCGGGGTACACAGATGCGCAGTATTTT; CDR3 protein: CASSSGYTDAQYF; V gene: TRBV19; clone size: NA; J gene: TRBJ2-3; D gene: NA
CDR3 DNA: TGCAGCGTTGCCCGCCTAGCGGGAGTCCCCAATGAGCAGTTCTTC; CDR3 protein: CSVARLAGVPNEQFF; V gene: TRBV29-1; clone size: few; J gene: TRBJ2-1; D gene: TRBD2
CDR3 DNA: TGTGCCAGCAGCTTCCAGGGGAATTACGAGCAGTACTTC; CDR3 protein: CASSFQGNYEQYF; V gene: TRBV5-6; clone size: many; J gene: TRBJ2-7; D gene: NA
CDR3 DNA: TGCAGTGCTGGGGGACTAGCGGGAGGGCTTTCGGATACGCAGTATTTT; CDR3 protein: CSAGGLAGGLSDTQYF; V gene: TRBV20-1; clone size: many; J gene: TRBJ2-3; D gene: TRBD2
CDR3 DNA: TGTGCCAGCAGTTTATTCGGGTGGGATGGAAGGATTATAACGAGTGAAAAACTGTTTTTT; CDR3 protein: CASSLFGWDGRIITSEKLFF; V gene: TRBV12-3/TRBV12-4; clone size: many; J gene: TRBJ1-4; D gene: NA
CDR3 DNA: TGTGCCAGCAGCTCGGGACTAGCGGGATTACGGTCTGAGCAGTTCTTC; CDR3 protein: CASSSGLAGLRSEQFF; V gene: TRBV6-2/TRBV6-3; clone size: many; J gene: TRBJ2-1; D gene: TRBD2
CDR3 DNA: TGCAGTGCTAGACTAGCGGGAGCTGGGGCCCAAGAGACCCAGTACTTC; CDR3 protein: CSARLAGAGAQETQYF; V gene: TRBV20-1; clone size: few; J gene: TRBJ2-5; D gene: TRBD2
CDR3 DNA: TGTGCCAGCAGTGACCGTTTGGGACGTAGCCCCTACGAGCAGTACTTC; CDR3 protein: CASSDRLGRSPYEQYF; V gene: TRBV6-1; clone size: few; J gene: TRBJ2-7; D gene: NA
CDR3 DNA: TGTGCCAGCAGCGAAATGGCGGGAGTGCTTTATGGGGAGCAGTACTTC; CDR3 protein: CASSEMAGVLYGEQYF; V gene: TRBV2; clone size: many; J gene: TRBJ2-7; D gene: TRBD2
CDR3 DNA: TGTGCCAGCAGCTTAAGAATTGGCGCTTTGAACACTGAAGCTTTCTTT; CDR3 protein: CASSLRIGALNTEAFF; V gene: TRBV7-9; clone size: NA; J gene: TRBJ1-1; D gene: NA
CDR3 DNA: TGTGCCAGCAAAGGGAGCGGCGAGCAGTACTTC; CDR3 protein: CASKGSGEQYF; V gene: TRBV6-1; clone size: NA; J gene: TRBJ2-7; D gene: NA
CDR3 DNA: TGTGCCAGCAGCTCGATACAGGGGGGGTACTATGAGCAGTTCTTC; CDR3 protein: CASSSIQGGYYEQFF; V gene: TRBV7-8; clone size: many; J gene: TRBJ2-1; D gene: NA
CDR3 DNA: TGTGCCACCACGGACAGACCTTTGGAGACCCAGTACTTC; CDR3 protein: CATTDRPLETQYF; V gene: TRBV12-3/TRBV12-4; clone size: NA; J gene: TRBJ2-5; D gene: NA
CDR3 DNA: TGTGCCAGCAGTTTGAGACAGTACTATGGCTACACCTTC; CDR3 protein: CASSLRQYYGYTF; V gene: TRBV28; clone size: many; J gene: TRBJ1-2; D gene: NA
CDR3 DNA: TGTGCCAGTAGTATGACTAGCGGGAGGGGCAATGAGCAGTTCTTC; CDR3 protein: CASSMTSGRGNEQFF; V gene: TRBV19; clone size: NA; J gene: TRBJ2-1; D gene: TRBD2
CDR3 DNA: TGTGCCAGCAGATATGGACAGGCAGGGACTGAAGCTTTCTTT; CDR3 protein: CASRYGQAGTEAFF; V gene: TRBV6-1; clone size: few; J gene: TRBJ1-1; D gene: TRBD1